This T cell receptor beta chain was captured by sequencing in a study of shared clonotypes between healthy human individuals. The investigators split CD4+ cells into a CD45RA+ naive subset and a CD45RA-negative memory subset. Germline trimming cut 7 bases from V and 0 bases from J; bases unmatched to any gene: 7. CDR1 and CDR2 (germline): LNHDA, SQIVND (reference sequence). This CDR3 is built from 15 residues. This clone appeared many times. Original methodology: ImmunoSEQ sequences covered only the junction and lacked quality scores; filtering therefore differed. The data were produced by immunoSEQ multiplex PCR, yet TCRdb's version contains in-frame clones alone and is incomplete. That table supplies the V and J calls and clone size; D and trimming were determined from the DNA. The data contain about 1 million clones, under 80% of them seen just once; the ten biggest clones take up approximately 1.5%.

Sequencing input: memory CD4+ T cells sorted from blood. Specified subset: CD45RA-negative fraction. This clonotype was obtained from a man aged 18 to 29 in good health. The rearrangement joins TRBV19 to TRBJ1-1; 8 bases map to TRBD1. CDR3 sequence reads: CASTRQGTMNTEAFF. CDR3 DNA: TGTGCCAGTACCAGACAGGGGACTATGAACACTGAAGCTTTCTTT.